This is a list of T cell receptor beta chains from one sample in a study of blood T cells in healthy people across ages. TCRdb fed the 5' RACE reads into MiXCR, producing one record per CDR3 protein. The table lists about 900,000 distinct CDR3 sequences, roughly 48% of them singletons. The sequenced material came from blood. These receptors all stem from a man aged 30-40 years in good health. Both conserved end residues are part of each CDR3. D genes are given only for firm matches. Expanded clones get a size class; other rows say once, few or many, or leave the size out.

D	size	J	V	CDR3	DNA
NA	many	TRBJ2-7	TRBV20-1	CSARAQSYEQYF	TGCAGTGCTAGAGCTCAATCGTACGAGCAGTACTTC
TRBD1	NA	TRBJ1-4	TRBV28	CASSPGGTGSEKLFF	TGTGCCAGTAGTCCAGGAGGGACAGGGAGTGAAAAACTGTTTTTT
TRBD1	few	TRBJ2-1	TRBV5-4	CASSLPGRGNNEQFF	TGTGCCAGCAGCTTGCCTGGCAGGGGGAACAATGAGCAGTTCTTC
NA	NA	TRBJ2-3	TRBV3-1	CASSHKGGADTQYF	TGTGCCAGCAGCCACAAGGGGGGAGCAGATACGCAGTATTTT
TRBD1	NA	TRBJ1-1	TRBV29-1	CSATGAAGAFF	TGCAGCGCGACAGGGGCGGCGGGAGCTTTCTTT
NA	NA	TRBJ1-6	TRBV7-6	CASSLDRTSPLHF	TGTGCCAGCAGCCTGGATCGGACTTCACCCCTCCACTTT
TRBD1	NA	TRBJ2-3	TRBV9	CASSVRRGPADTQYF	TGTGCCAGCAGCGTTCGAAGGGGGCCTGCAGATACGCAGTATTTT
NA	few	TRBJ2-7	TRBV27	CASSLSKRSGTPSYEQYF	TGTGCCAGCAGTTTATCGAAACGCTCCGGGACACCTTCCTACGAGCAGTACTTC
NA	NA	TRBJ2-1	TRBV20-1	CSALRDGPYNEQFF	TGCAGTGCTCTTCGGGACGGCCCCTACAATGAGCAGTTCTTC
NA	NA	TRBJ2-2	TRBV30	CAWNRLRDTGELFF	TGTGCCTGGAATAGGCTACGGGACACCGGGGAGCTATTTTTT
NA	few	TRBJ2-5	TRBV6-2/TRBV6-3	CASRKWTGETQYF	TGTGCCAGCAGGAAATGGACGGGCGAGACCCAGTACTTC
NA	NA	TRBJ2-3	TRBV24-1	CATSDPQGNTQYF	TGTGCCACCAGTGATCCCCAGGGTAATACGCAGTATTTT
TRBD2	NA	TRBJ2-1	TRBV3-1	CASSQESSGGVYNEQFF	TGTGCCAGCAGCCAAGAGTCTAGCGGGGGGGTCTACAATGAGCAGTTCTTC
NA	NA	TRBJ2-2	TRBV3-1	CSSSQEQGVVFF	TGTTCCAGCAGCCAAGAACAAGGAGTGGTGTTTTTT
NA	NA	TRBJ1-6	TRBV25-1	CASSESETWRSPLHF	TGTGCCAGCAGTGAATCTGAGACTTGGAGATCACCCCTCCACTTT
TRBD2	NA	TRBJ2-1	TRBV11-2	CASSRGLAHDEQFF	TGTGCCAGCAGCCGCGGACTAGCACACGATGAGCAGTTCTTC
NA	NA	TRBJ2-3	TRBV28	CASGILNRLSTDTQYF	TGTGCCAGCGGAATTCTCAACCGCCTTAGCACAGATACGCAGTATTTT
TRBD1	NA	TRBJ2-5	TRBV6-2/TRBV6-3	CASSRITRGTNENEQYF	TGTGCCAGCAGTAGAATCACCAGGGGGACGAATGAGAATGAGCAGTACTTC
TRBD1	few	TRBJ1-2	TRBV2	CARDPGQEYGYTF	TGTGCCAGAGACCCGGGACAGGAGTATGGCTACACCTTC
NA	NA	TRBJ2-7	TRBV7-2	CASSFREGYEQYF	TGTGCCAGCAGCTTTCGTGAGGGCTACGAGCAGTACTTC
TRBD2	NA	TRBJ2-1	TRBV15	CATSRAGTSYNEQFF	TGTGCCACCAGCCGGGCGGGGACTAGCTACAATGAGCAGTTCTTC
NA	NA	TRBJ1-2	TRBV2	CASSVTERGYTF	TGTGCCAGCAGCGTAACCGAGCGTGGCTACACCTTC
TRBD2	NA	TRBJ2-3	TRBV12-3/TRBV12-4	CASSLAPSGASTDTQYF	TGTGCCAGCAGTTTAGCCCCTAGCGGGGCTAGCACAGATACGCAGTATTTT
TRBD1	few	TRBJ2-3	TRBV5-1	CASSLTGGNPTDTQYF	TGCGCCAGCAGCTTGACAGGGGGCAACCCCACAGATACGCAGTATTTT
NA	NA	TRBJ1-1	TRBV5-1	CASSLGGQVFAEAFF	TGCGCCAGCAGCTTGGGGGGACAAGTTTTTGCTGAAGCTTTCTTT
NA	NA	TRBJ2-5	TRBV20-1	CSARGGEETQYF	TGCAGTGCTAGAGGCGGAGAAGAGACCCAGTACTTC
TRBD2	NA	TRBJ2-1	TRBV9	CASSFPHLSGEKEFF	TGTGCCAGCAGCTTCCCCCACCTTAGCGGGGAAAAGGAGTTCTTC
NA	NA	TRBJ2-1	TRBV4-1	CASSQTAQGGLGNEQFF	TGCGCCAGCAGCCAAACGGCCCAGGGCGGCCTAGGGAATGAGCAGTTCTTC
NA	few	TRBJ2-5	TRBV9	CASSVVLGETQYF	TGTGCCAGCAGCGTAGTTCTAGGAGAGACCCAGTACTTC
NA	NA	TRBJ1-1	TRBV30	CAWFAGLKNTEAFF	TGTGCCTGGTTTGCCGGACTGAAGAACACTGAAGCTTTCTTT
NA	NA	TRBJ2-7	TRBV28	CASSLWQSAYNEQYF	TGTGCCAGCAGTTTATGGCAGTCCGCGTACAATGAGCAGTACTTC
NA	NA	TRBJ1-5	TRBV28	CASSLTRQEPGESQPQHF	TGTGCCAGCAGTCTTACGAGACAGGAGCCCGGGGAATCTCAGCCCCAGCATTTT
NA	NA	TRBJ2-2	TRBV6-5	CASSSTSAGELFF	TGTGCCAGCAGTTCCACGTCCGCCGGGGAGCTGTTTTTT
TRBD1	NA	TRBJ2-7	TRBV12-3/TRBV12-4	CASSGQGLRNEQYF	TGTGCCAGCAGCGGACAGGGTCTGAGGAACGAGCAGTACTTC
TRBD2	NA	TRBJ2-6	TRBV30	CAFVAGGANVLTF	TGTGCCTTTGTAGCGGGGGGGGCCAACGTCCTGACTTTC
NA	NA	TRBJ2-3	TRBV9	CASSVGGLTDTQYF	TGTGCCAGCAGTGTGGGGGGCCTCACAGATACGCAGTATTTT
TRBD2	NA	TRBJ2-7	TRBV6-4	CASSVSGGGYEQYF	TGTGCCAGCAGTGTGAGCGGGGGCGGGTACGAGCAGTACTTC
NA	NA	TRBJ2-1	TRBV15	CATSRDLAREQFF	TGTGCCACCAGCAGAGATCTGGCGAGGGAGCAGTTCTTC
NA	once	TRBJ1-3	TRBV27	CASSLRSGNTIYF	TGTGCCAGCAGCTTGAGATCTGGAAACACCATATATTTT
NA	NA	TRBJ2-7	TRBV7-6	CASSLFATDSLSSYNEQYF	TGTGCCAGCAGCTTATTTGCCACCGACAGCCTGAGCTCCTACAATGAGCAGTACTTC
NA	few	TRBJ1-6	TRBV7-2	CASSSSQGSPLHF	TGTGCCAGCAGCTCTAGTCAGGGTTCACCCCTCCACTTT
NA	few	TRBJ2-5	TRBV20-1	CTTLDSDETQYF	TGCACTACGCTGGACAGTGACGAGACCCAGTACTTC
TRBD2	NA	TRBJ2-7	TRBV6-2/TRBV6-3	CASSYAGETYNEQYF	TGTGCCAGCAGTTACGCGGGGGAGACTTACAATGAGCAGTACTTC
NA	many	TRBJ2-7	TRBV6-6	CASKDSSYEQYF	TGTGCCAGCAAGGACAGTTCCTACGAGCAGTACTTC
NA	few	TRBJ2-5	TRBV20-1	CSAREIQETQYF	TGCAGTGCTAGAGAAATACAAGAGACCCAGTACTTC
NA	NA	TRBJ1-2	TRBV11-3	CASSQELTYGYTF	TGTGCCAGCAGCCAGGAGCTGACTTATGGCTACACCTTC
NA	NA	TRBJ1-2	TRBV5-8	CASSLSPGPNYGYTF	TGTGCCAGCAGCTTGTCCCCGGGGCCTAACTATGGCTACACCTTC
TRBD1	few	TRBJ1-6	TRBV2	CASSRDRASYNSPLHF	TGTGCCAGCAGTCGGGACAGGGCGTCCTATAATTCACCCCTCCACTTT
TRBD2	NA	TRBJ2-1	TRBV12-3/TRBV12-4	CASSFPAGGQETQFF	TGTGCCAGCAGTTTTCCAGCGGGGGGTCAAGAGACCCAGTTCTTC
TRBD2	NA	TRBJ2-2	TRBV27	CASSLGLAALTGELFF	TGTGCCAGCAGTTTGGGACTAGCGGCCCTAACCGGGGAGCTGTTTTTT
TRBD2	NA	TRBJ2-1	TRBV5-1	CASSMSSGSSKEQFF	TGCGCCAGCAGCATGTCGAGCGGGAGTTCAAAGGAGCAGTTCTTC
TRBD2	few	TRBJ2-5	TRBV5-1	CASSWTSGDETQYF	TGCGCCAGCAGCTGGACTAGCGGGGACGAGACCCAGTACTTC
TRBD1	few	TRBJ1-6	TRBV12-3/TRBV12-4	CASRPGTGAHNSPLHF	TGTGCCAGCAGACCCGGGACAGGGGCCCATAATTCACCCCTCCACTTT
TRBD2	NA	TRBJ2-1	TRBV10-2	CASSSRGGLYEQFF	TGCGCCAGCAGTTCTCGGGGGGGCCTCTATGAGCAGTTCTTC
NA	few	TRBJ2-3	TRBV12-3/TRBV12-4	CASSLRGRGGALGDTQYF	TGTGCCAGCAGTTTAAGGGGTCGAGGGGGGGCCTTGGGGGATACGCAGTATTTT
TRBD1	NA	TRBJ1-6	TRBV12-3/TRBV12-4	CASSPDRDFSPLHF	TGTGCCAGCAGCCCCGACAGGGATTTTTCACCCCTCCACTTT
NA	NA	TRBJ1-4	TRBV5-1	CASSLATATNEKLFF	TGCGCCAGCAGCTTGGCCACGGCAACTAATGAAAAACTGTTTTTT